In its sample, the clone carrying this T cell receptor beta chain was seen once. The CDR3 runs to 15 residues. CDR1 SGHNT and CDR2 YYREEE come from the germline V gene (reference sequence). V trimming: 9 bases; J trimming: 4 bases; junction bases outside the gene matches: 10. Only in-frame clones appear in the TCRdb table, and some are missing; sequencing was by immunoSEQ multiplex PCR. The table lists roughly 120,000 clones, around 85% of them singletons. This sample is part of a study of T cell responses to AZD1222 COVID-19 vaccine. The source of this sequence is an adult in good health. The sequencing here drew on peripheral blood, taken on day 0 of AZD1222 vaccination. V gene TRBV5-4 combines with J gene TRBJ2-6, with TRBD2 identical over 7 bases. The CDR3 DNA follows: TGTGCCACACGTGGGGGGGGAACCGGGGCCAACGTCCTGACTTTC. It translates to CATRGGGTGANVLTF.